Below, 13 T cell receptor beta chains from the same sample are listed, as sequenced in a study of neoadjuvant nivolumab and ipilimumab in lung cancer. Method: immunoSEQ multiplex PCR; TCRdb's copy keeps in-frame clones and lacks some. Of around 21,000 clones listed, about four fifths are singletons. Material: peripheral blood, obtained before neoadjuvant nivolumab, alone or with ipilimumab. The receptors derive from an adult with non-small cell lung cancer.

V is TRBV9 and J is TRBJ2-7, with 9 bases aligning to TRBD1. The junction had 8 bases not matched to a gene; V was cut back by 4 bases and J by 6 bases. This CDR3 comprises 14 residues. The germline V gene has CDR1 SGDLS and CDR2 YYNGEE. Here the CDR3 DNA reads TGTGCCAGCAGCCCACAGGGGGCGCAGGGCGAGCAGTACTTC. This codes for CASSPQGAQGEQYF.

The chain links TRBV5-1 to TRBJ2-6, with D possibly being TRBD2 (5 bases). Trimming stripped 1 base from V and 2 bases from J, with 7 bases between. From germline, CDR1 is SGHRS and CDR2 YFSETQ. This CDR3 comprises 15 residues. The CDR3 protein is CASSLPGTGANVLTF. The CDR3 DNA sequence: TGCGCCAGCAGCTTGCCGGGAACTGGGGCCAACGTCCTGACTTTC.

The chain recombines TRBV6-5 with TRBJ1-1; D is unresolved. Trimming removed 6 bases from V and 6 bases from J, with 11 bases in between. This CDR3 region has 12 residues. Germline CDR1 reads MNHEY; CDR2 reads SVGAGI. CDR3 coding DNA: TGTGCCAGCAGGCGACAATGGTCTGAAGCTTTCTTT. Its translation: CASRRQWSEAFF.

The chain recombines TRBV5-1 with TRBJ2-2; D might be TRBD1 or TRBD2, each matching 5 bases. The V gene lost 0 bases and the J gene lost 4 bases, with 10 bases spanning the gap. CDR1 is SGHRS, CDR2 YFSETQ, per germline. CDR3 length: 15 residues. CDR3 sequence: CASSLGGRGTGELFF. Here the CDR3 DNA reads TGCGCCAGCAGCTTGGGGGGACGGGGCACCGGGGAGCTGTTTTTT.

The V call is TRBV5-1, the J call TRBJ2-1; D remains unclear. V was cut by 3 bases and J by 5 bases, with 9 bases left in between. The CDR3 covers 13 residues. CDR1 is SGHRS, CDR2 YFSETQ, per germline. The CDR3 sequence: CASSSPRDNEQFF. CDR3 nucleotide sequence: TGCGCCAGCAGCTCCCCACGGGACAATGAGCAGTTCTTC.

This clone is a singleton in its sample. This sequence joins TRBV4-3 and TRBJ1-2, with a possible D match to TRBD1 (5 bases). V was clipped by 0 bases and J by 6 bases, with 14 bases between them. The length of the CDR3 is 15 residues. CDR1 LGHNA and CDR2 YSLEER come from the germline V gene. The CDR3 is CASSQDQGRLNGYTF. CDR3 DNA sequence: TGCGCCAGCAGCCAAGATCAGGGCAGGTTGAATGGCTACACCTTC.

V and J are TRBV5-1 and TRBJ2-3; TRBD2 agrees at 10 bases. The CDR3 contains 16 residues. Germline CDR1 SGHRS, CDR2 YFSETQ. The J segment lost 4 bases and the V segment lost 0 bases, leaving 5 bases of the junction unmatched. The CDR3 here is CASSLAGTSVADTQYF. The CDR3 bases are TGCGCCAGCAGCTTGGCCGGGACTAGCGTCGCAGATACGCAGTATTTT. The full variable domain, completed using reference TRBV5-1 and TRBJ2-3, is KAGVTQTPRYLIKTRGQQVTLSCSPISGHRSVSWYQQTPGQGLQFLFEYFSETQRNKGNFPGRFSGRQFSNSRSEMNVSTLELGDSALYLCASSLAGTSVADTQYFGPGTRLTVL.

This clone was counted a single time. This chain joins TRBV4-2 and TRBJ2-5; tentatively, D is TRBD1 (5 bases). V gave up 5 bases and J gave up 4 bases, with 11 bases separating them. The V gene's germline CDR1 is LGHNA and CDR2 YNFKEQ. The length of the CDR3 is 13 residues. CDR3 amino acids: CASSTPGSETQYF. The CDR3, as DNA: TGTGCCAGCAGCACCCCAGGGTCAGAGACCCAGTACTTC.

This clone has just one count. The rearrangement uses TRBV11-1 and TRBJ2-7, with D perhaps TRBD2 (5 bases). CDR3 length equals 15 residues. The V and J ends lost 2 bases and 0 bases respectively, with 11 bases between them. The germline V gene has CDR1 SGHAT and CDR2 FQDESV (reference sequence). CDR3 loop: CASSLYGESSYEQYF. The CDR3 bases are TGTGCCAGCAGCTTATACGGGGAATCCTCCTACGAGCAGTACTTC.

In this sample, this clone turned up once. CDR3 coding DNA: TGTGCCAGCAGCTACGGGACAGGGGGCACCGGGGAGCTGTTTTTT. This codes for CASSYGTGGTGELFF. This chain links TRBV5-6 with TRBJ2-2; TRBD1 aligns across 11 bases. CDR1 and CDR2 (germline): SGHDT, YYEEEE. This CDR3 has 15 amino acids. The V segment lost 3 bases and the J segment 4 bases; nucleotides outside the gene matches: 2.

V usage is TRBV7-8 and J usage is TRBJ2-7; D not certain. The CDR3 is 11 residues long. Germline V CDR1 and CDR2: SGHVS, FQNEAQ. Trimming stripped 3 bases from V and 5 bases from J, with 5 bases between. The DNA for the CDR3 is TGTGCCAGCAGCTTCGCCCACGAGCAGTACTTC. This codes for CASSFAHEQYF.

The gene calls are TRBV4-1 and TRBJ2-3; the D is unclear. Germline CDR1 and CDR2: MGHRA and YSYEKL. The CDR3 length is 12 residues. Between the trimmed V and J ends, which lost 2 bases and 4 bases, there was a span of 4 bases. The CDR3 nucleotides read TGCGCCAGCAGCCAACTAGCAGATACGCAGTATTTT. Translating it yields CASSQLADTQYF.

V usage is TRBV5-6 and J usage is TRBJ2-7; weak D call: TRBD1 (6 bases). V was cut by 2 bases and J by 12 bases, with 21 bases left in between. This CDR3 has 14 amino acids. Germline V CDR1 and CDR2: SGHDT, YYEEEE. CDR3 amino acids: CASSFGQTRQVGYF. The CDR3 region has the DNA TGTGCCAGCAGCTTTGGACAGACCCGTCAAGTCGGGTACTTC.